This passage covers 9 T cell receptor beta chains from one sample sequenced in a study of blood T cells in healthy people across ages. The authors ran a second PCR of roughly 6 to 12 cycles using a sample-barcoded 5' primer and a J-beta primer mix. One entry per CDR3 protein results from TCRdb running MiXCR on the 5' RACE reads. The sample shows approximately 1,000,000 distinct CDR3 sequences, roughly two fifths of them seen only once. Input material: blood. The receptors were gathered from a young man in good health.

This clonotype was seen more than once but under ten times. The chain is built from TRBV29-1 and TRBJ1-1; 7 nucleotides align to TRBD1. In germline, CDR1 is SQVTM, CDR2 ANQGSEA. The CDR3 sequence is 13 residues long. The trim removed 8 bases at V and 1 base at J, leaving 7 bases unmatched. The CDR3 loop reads CSTRQGPNTEAFF. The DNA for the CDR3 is TGCAGCACCCGACAGGGTCCGAACACTGAAGCTTTCTTT.

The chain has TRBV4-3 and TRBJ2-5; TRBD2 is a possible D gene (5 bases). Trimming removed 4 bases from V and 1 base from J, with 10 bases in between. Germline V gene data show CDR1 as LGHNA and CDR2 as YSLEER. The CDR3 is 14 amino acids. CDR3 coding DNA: TGCGCCAGCAGCCCTACTAGATTCCAAGAGACCCAGTACTTC. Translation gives CASSPTRFQETQYF.

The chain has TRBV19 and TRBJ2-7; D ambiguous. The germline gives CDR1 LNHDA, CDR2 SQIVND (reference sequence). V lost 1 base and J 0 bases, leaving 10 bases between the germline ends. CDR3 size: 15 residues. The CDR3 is CASSIVTGSSYEQYF. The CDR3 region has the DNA TGTGCCAGTAGTATAGTCACGGGCAGCTCCTACGAGCAGTACTTC.

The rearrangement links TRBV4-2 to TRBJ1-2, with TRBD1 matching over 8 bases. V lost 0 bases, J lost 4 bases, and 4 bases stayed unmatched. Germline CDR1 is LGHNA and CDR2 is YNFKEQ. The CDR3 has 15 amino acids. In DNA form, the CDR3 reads TGTGCCAGCAGCCAAGAAGGGACAGGATTCTATGGCTACACCTTC. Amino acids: CASSQEGTGFYGYTF.

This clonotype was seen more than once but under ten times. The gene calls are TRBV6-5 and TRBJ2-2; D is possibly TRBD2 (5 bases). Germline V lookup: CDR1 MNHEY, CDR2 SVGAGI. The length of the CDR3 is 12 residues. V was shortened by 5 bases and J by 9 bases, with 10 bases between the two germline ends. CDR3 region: CASSPGVRELFF. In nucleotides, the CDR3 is TGTGCCAGCAGTCCCGGGGTTCGGGAGCTGTTTTTT.

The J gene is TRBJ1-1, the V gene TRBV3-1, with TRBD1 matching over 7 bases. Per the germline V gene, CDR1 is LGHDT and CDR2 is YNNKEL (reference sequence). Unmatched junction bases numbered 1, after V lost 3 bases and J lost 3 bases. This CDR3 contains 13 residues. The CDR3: CASSHDRDTEAFF. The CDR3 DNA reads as TGTGCCAGCAGCCACGACAGGGACACTGAAGCTTTCTTT.

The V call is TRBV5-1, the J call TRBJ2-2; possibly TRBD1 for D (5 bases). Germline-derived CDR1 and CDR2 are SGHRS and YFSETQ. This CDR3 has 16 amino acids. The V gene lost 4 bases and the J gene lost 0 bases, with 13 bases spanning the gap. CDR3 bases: TGCGCCAGCAGCGCCACAGGTGCGTCGAACACCGGGGAGCTGTTTTTT. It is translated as CASSATGASNTGELFF.

The CDR3 loop reads CSARDLEHSFYGYTF. CDR3 nucleotide sequence: TGCAGTGCTAGAGATCTAGAGCACTCATTCTATGGCTACACCTTC. The rearrangement uses TRBV20-1 and TRBJ1-2, with D uncertain. Germline V gene sequence: CDR1 DFQATT, CDR2 SNEGSKA (reference sequence). V dropped 0 bases and J dropped 4 bases, with 15 bases sitting between them. This CDR3 has 15 amino acids.

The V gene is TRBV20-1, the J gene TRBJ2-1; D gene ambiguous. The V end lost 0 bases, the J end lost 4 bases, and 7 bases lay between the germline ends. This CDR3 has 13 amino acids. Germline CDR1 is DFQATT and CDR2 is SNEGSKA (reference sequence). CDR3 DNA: TGCAGTGCTAGAGATTTGTCATACAATGAGCAGTTCTTC. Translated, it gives CSARDLSYNEQFF.